These 32 T cell receptor beta chains were all obtained from the same sample, sequenced in a study of blood T cell repertoires in COVID-19. The assay was immunoSEQ multiplex PCR, and TCRdb's table has in-frame clones only and misses some. The sample yields 100,000 to 150,000 clones, around 88% seen once. Sequencing was performed on peripheral blood. Receptors were obtained from a man aged 80 or over with active or convalescent COVID-19.

The chain employs TRBV14 and TRBJ1-6; D remains ambiguous. CDR1 SGHDN and CDR2 FVKESK come from the germline V gene. V lost 4 bases, J lost 7 bases, and 8 bases lay in between. The CDR3 is made up of 13 amino acids. The CDR3 sequence is CASSPTLNSPLHF. CDR3 in DNA: TGTGCCAGCAGCCCAACTTTGAATTCACCCCTCCACTTT.

The CDR3 region is CASSLDSDYGYTF. CDR3 coding DNA: TGTGCCAGCAGTTTAGACAGCGACTATGGCTACACCTTC. This rearrangement joins TRBV28 to TRBJ1-2; maybe TRBD1 (5 bases). Germline V gene data show CDR1 as MDHEN and CDR2 as SYDVKM. V lost 2 bases to trimming and J lost 3 bases, with 7 bases between them. This CDR3 contains 13 residues.

This clone was seen only once. The chain carries TRBV6-5 and TRBJ1-4; perhaps TRBD1 as D (5 bases). Germline V CDR1 and CDR2: MNHEY, SVGAGI. The CDR3 spans 16 residues. V was cut by 2 bases and J by 0 bases, with 10 bases left in between. CDR3 protein: CASSYGAVATNEKLFF. The CDR3 nucleotides are TGTGCCAGCAGTTACGGGGCGGTAGCAACTAATGAAAAACTGTTTTTT.

This chain uses TRBV5-1 with TRBJ2-7; 9 positions match TRBD2. CDR3 length equals 15 residues. The V gene's germline CDR1 is SGHRS and CDR2 YFSETQ. The ends lost 1 base at V and 6 bases at J; junction bases unmatched: 8. The CDR3 nucleotides are TGCGCCAGCAGCTTGATGGGTAGCGGGGGCTCCGAGCAGTACTTC. Translated, it gives CASSLMGSGGSEQYF.

The genes are TRBV16 and TRBJ1-5; D is possibly TRBD1 (6 bases). Germline CDR1 and CDR2: KGHSY and FQNENV. Trimming cost V 4 bases and J 3 bases, with 19 bases left between them. The CDR3 is 17 residues long. CDR3 loop: CASSPLKGSGHNQPQHF. The CDR3 DNA is TGTGCCAGCAGCCCCCTAAAAGGGTCGGGACACAATCAGCCCCAGCATTTT.

The chain joins TRBV5-4 to TRBJ2-5, with D possibly TRBD2 on 5 matching bases. The V gene's germline CDR1 is SGHNT and CDR2 YYREEE (reference sequence). The CDR3 consists of 12 residues. Between the trimmed V and J ends, which lost 4 bases and 5 bases, there was a span of 9 bases. CDR3: CASSGWEETQYF. The CDR3 coding sequence is TGTGCCAGCAGCGGATGGGAGGAGACCCAGTACTTC.

This rearrangement joins TRBV6-5 to TRBJ1-1; D is undetermined. Trimming pared 0 bases from V and 0 bases from J, leaving 8 bases between. The CDR3 runs to 15 residues. From germline, CDR1 is MNHEY and CDR2 SVGAGI. In DNA form, the CDR3 reads TGTGCCAGCAGTTACTCTGGACTGATGAACACTGAAGCTTTCTTT. Protein product: CASSYSGLMNTEAFF.

The chain joins TRBV10-3 to TRBJ1-1, with a weak D call TRBD1 (6 bases). Germline V gives CDR1 ENHRY, CDR2 SYGVKD. The CDR3 length is 13 residues. Trimming shortened V by 0 bases and J by 7 bases, and 9 bases separated the two germline ends. The DNA for the CDR3 is TGTGCCATCAGTGAGTCGGGGGCGAGTGAAGCTTTCTTT. This encodes CAISESGASEAFF.

This chain uses TRBV19 with TRBJ1-1; possible D gene TRBD1, 5 bases. Germline values: CDR1 LNHDA, CDR2 SQIVND (reference sequence). V gave up 4 bases and J gave up 1 base, with 13 bases separating them. The CDR3 has 15 amino acids. The DNA for the CDR3 is TGTGCCAGTAGTAGAATCGACAGAGAGAACACTGAAGCTTTCTTT. Amino acid sequence: CASSRIDRENTEAFF.

The gene calls are TRBV6-5 and TRBJ1-1, with 11 positions matching TRBD1. This CDR3 is 14 amino acids long. V was pared by 5 bases and J by 5 bases, with 4 bases of the junction left unmatched. Per the germline V gene, CDR1 is MNHEY and CDR2 is SVGAGI. The CDR3 DNA sequence: TGTGCCAGCAGTAGGACAGGGGGCTGGACTGAAGCTTTCTTT. This encodes CASSRTGGWTEAFF.

The chain employs TRBV11-3 and TRBJ2-1; 8 positions match TRBD2. The CDR3 extends over 15 amino acids. V trimming: 3 bases; J trimming: 4 bases; junction bases outside the gene matches: 5. Germline loops: CDR1 SGHNT, CDR2 YENEEA. As DNA, the CDR3 is TGTGCCAGCAGCTTGGATGCGGGGGGATACAATGAGCAGTTCTTC. Amino acid sequence: CASSLDAGGYNEQFF.

The chain recombines TRBV4-3 with TRBJ2-1; tentatively, D is TRBD2 (5 bases). Per the germline V gene, CDR1 is LGHNA and CDR2 is YSLEER. V gave up 0 bases and J gave up 0 bases, with 6 bases separating them. The CDR3 consists of 15 residues. The CDR3: CASSQERASYNEQFF. The CDR3 region has the DNA TGCGCCAGCAGCCAAGAGCGGGCCTCCTACAATGAGCAGTTCTTC.

This chain links TRBV6-7 with TRBJ1-5; TRBD1 is a possible D gene (5 bases). TRBV6-7 is designated an ORF whose function remains uncertain. The CDR3 contains 16 residues. Trimming shortened V by 2 bases and J by 3 bases, and 14 bases separated the two germline ends. The DNA of the CDR3 is TGTGCCAGCAGTTACCCGACAGCTCCTCCCAATCAGCCCCAGCATTTT. Its protein is CASSYPTAPPNQPQHF.

This rearrangement joins TRBV19 to TRBJ1-1; a possible D gene is TRBD1 (6 bases). The germline V gene encodes CDR1 LNHDA and CDR2 SQIVND (reference sequence). The V and J ends lost 1 base and 2 bases respectively, with 8 bases between them. This CDR3 has 14 residues. This CDR3 reads CASSIGTDNTEAFF. CDR3 DNA: TGTGCCAGTAGTATAGGGACAGATAACACTGAAGCTTTCTTT.

The genes are TRBV7-9 and TRBJ2-7; possible D gene TRBD2, 5 bases. CDR3 length equals 14 residues. Trimming stripped 5 bases from V and 2 bases from J, with 13 bases between. From germline, CDR1 is SEHNR and CDR2 FQNEAQ (reference sequence). CDR3 protein: CASSHRDPPYEQYF. The DNA for the CDR3 is TGTGCCAGCAGCCACCGGGATCCACCCTACGAGCAGTACTTC.

For the CDR3, the DNA is TGTGCCAGTAATGGCGGGATCCAAGAGACCCAGTACTTC. This codes for CASNGGIQETQYF. The chain carries TRBV19 and TRBJ2-5; TRBD2 might be the D (6 bases). The germline V and J ends were trimmed by 7 bases and 1 base, with 10 bases remaining between them. CDR1 is LNHDA and CDR2 is SQIVND in the germline V gene (reference sequence). This CDR3 has 13 amino acids.

The chain is built from TRBV27 and TRBJ2-7, with TRBD1 as a possible D gene (6 bases). The CDR3 is 13 residues long. Germline values: CDR1 MNHEY, CDR2 SMNVEV (reference sequence). V shed 3 bases and J shed 7 bases, with 13 bases lying between them. This CDR3 is CASSFGGAGEQYF. CDR3 nucleotide sequence: TGTGCCAGCAGTTTTGGGGGCGCAGGGGAGCAGTACTTC.

The rearrangement uses TRBV6-5 and TRBJ2-7; 7 positions agree with TRBD1. The V and J ends lost 2 bases and 8 bases, in that order; junction bases with no gene match: 6. This CDR3 is 13 amino acids long. Per germline, CDR1 MNHEY and CDR2 SVGAGI. The CDR3 sequence: CASSYDQGVQQYF. The CDR3 DNA is TGTGCCAGCAGTTACGATCAGGGGGTTCAGCAGTACTTC.

In its sample, this clone was seen a few times. For the CDR3, the DNA is TGTGCCAGCAGTTTATCGGGCAGGGGCTCACCCCTCCACTTT. This encodes CASSLSGRGSPLHF. V is TRBV27 and J is TRBJ1-6; tentative D call: TRBD1 (6 bases). With 0 bases removed from V and 10 bases from J, the gap between germline ends came to 10 bases. Per the germline V gene, CDR1 is MNHEY and CDR2 is SMNVEV (reference sequence). The CDR3 is made up of 14 amino acids.

This clone turned up a few times. The gene calls are TRBV12-3 or TRBV12-4 and TRBJ1-2; D not resolved. V was cut by 3 bases and J by 5 bases, with 10 bases left in between. This CDR3 has 13 residues. The CDR3 nucleotides are TGTGCCAGCAGTTTGGGCGACACTTATGGCTACACCTTC. Its translation: CASSLGDTYGYTF.

The gene calls are TRBV11-3 and TRBJ2-2, with 9 bases fitting TRBD2. J gave up 7 bases and V 2 bases, and 8 bases lay outside the gene matches. The germline CDR1 and CDR2 sequences are SGHNT and YENEEA. The CDR3 is made up of 16 amino acids. CDR3 loop: CASSLTSGGSGGELFF. CDR3 DNA: TGTGCCAGCAGCTTAACCAGCGGGGGGAGTGGCGGGGAGCTGTTTTTT. Full variable domain (outside the CDR3, taken from reference TRBV11-3 and TRBJ2-2): EAGVVQSPRYKIIEKKQPVAFWCNPISGHNTLYWYLQNLGQGPELLIRYENEEAVDDSQLPKDRFSAERLKGVDSTLKIQPAELGDSAVYLCASSLTSGGSGGELFFGEGSRLTVL.

The chain has TRBV6-2 or TRBV6-3 and TRBJ2-7, with D tentatively TRBD2 (5 bases). Germline CDR1 and CDR2: MNHEY and SVGEGT. CDR3 length: 18 residues. V was shortened by 2 bases and J by 3 bases, with 23 bases between the two germline ends. DNA for the CDR3: TGTGCCAGCAGTTACCCCGAGGGCCTGTCCAAACGTGTCTACGAGCAGTACTTC. Amino acid sequence: CASSYPEGLSKRVYEQYF.

The chain joins TRBV4-1 to TRBJ2-5, with 8 positions matching TRBD2. The CDR3 is 18 residues long. Germline V lookup: CDR1 MGHRA, CDR2 YSYEKL. The V gene end was trimmed by 0 bases and the J gene end by 5 bases; junction bases not matched to a gene: 14. The CDR3 reads CASSQDRPGLAGDETQYF. The CDR3 DNA is TGCGCCAGCAGCCAAGATAGGCCTGGGCTAGCGGGTGACGAGACCCAGTACTTC.

The chain uses TRBV9 and TRBJ2-1; the match to TRBD2 covers 8 bases. The length of the CDR3 is 16 residues. J was trimmed by 5 bases and V by 0 bases; bases with no gene match: 7. Looked up from germline, CDR1 is SGDLS and CDR2 is YYNGEE. The CDR3 region has the DNA TGTGCCAGCAGCGTAGCGGGCGGGGGGAGGCACAATGAGCAGTTCTTC. This sequence encodes CASSVAGGGRHNEQFF.

The chain carries TRBV12-3 or TRBV12-4 and TRBJ1-1, with 10 bases that match TRBD1. V shed 6 bases, J shed 4 bases, and the junction held 2 bases outside the gene matches. This CDR3 has 13 amino acids. The CDR3 DNA is TGTGCCAGCAGATGGACAGGGGGCACTGAAGCTTTCTTT. Translating gives CASRWTGGTEAFF.

The rearrangement uses TRBV25-1 and TRBJ1-1; 7 nucleotides line up with TRBD1. The CDR3 has 13 amino acids. The germline V gene encodes CDR1 MGHDK and CDR2 SYGVNS. The V and J ends lost 7 bases and 0 bases, in that order; junction bases with no gene match: 2. The CDR3 DNA reads TGTGCCAGCACGGGACAGATGAACACTGAAGCTTTCTTT. Residues: CASTGQMNTEAFF.

The V gene is TRBV4-1, the J gene TRBJ2-1, with 9 bases that match TRBD2. Germline CDR1 reads MGHRA; CDR2 reads YSYEKL. Trimming removed 0 bases from V and 4 bases from J; junction bases left unmatched: 1. This CDR3 region has 15 residues. The CDR3 loop reads CASSQDAGGYNEQFF. The CDR3 coding sequence is TGCGCCAGCAGCCAAGACGCGGGGGGGTACAATGAGCAGTTCTTC.

On this clone: This specimen includes other DNA sequences encoding the same CDR3. The chain uses TRBV5-1 and TRBJ1-2, with D possibly being TRBD1 (5 bases). The CDR3 spans 14 residues. CDR1 is SGHRS, CDR2 YFSETQ, per germline. The V end was cut by 0 bases, the J end by 2 bases, with 8 bases between. CDR3 coding DNA: TGCGCCAGCAGCTTGGTAGCAGGGAACTATGGCTACACCTTC. Translating gives CASSLVAGNYGYTF.

The V call is TRBV19, the J call TRBJ2-1; TRBD2 aligns across 13 bases. CDR3 length: 17 amino acids. CDR1 LNHDA and CDR2 SQIVND come from the germline V gene (reference sequence). Germline trimming cut 1 base from V and 4 bases from J; bases unmatched to any gene: 4. Here the CDR3 DNA reads TGTGCCAGTAGTATAGGACTGGGACTAGCGGGGTACAATGAGCAGTTCTTC. Amino acids: CASSIGLGLAGYNEQFF.

The chain recombines TRBV24-1 with TRBJ2-5, with D perhaps matching TRBD2 (5 bases). V lost 3 bases, J lost 1 base, and 17 bases lay in between. CDR1 and CDR2 from the germline V gene are KGHDR and SFDVKD. This CDR3 is 17 amino acids long. The CDR3 is CATSDRSRGWGQETQYF. Here the CDR3 DNA reads TGTGCCACCAGTGATAGAAGCCGGGGATGGGGCCAAGAGACCCAGTACTTC.

The V and J genes are TRBV9 and TRBJ1-2, with 8 bases fitting TRBD1. V dropped 3 bases and J dropped 1; count of bases not matched to a gene: 2. The CDR3 has 14 residues. Germline values: CDR1 SGDLS, CDR2 YYNGEE. CDR3 protein: CASSGTGNNYGYTF. Here the CDR3 DNA reads TGTGCCAGCAGCGGGACAGGGAATAACTATGGCTACACCTTC.

This rearrangement joins TRBV2 to TRBJ2-1; no firm D call. V was shortened by 6 bases and J by 9 bases, with 6 bases between the two germline ends. Germline V gene lookup returns CDR1 SNHLY and CDR2 FYNNEI. The CDR3 is 10 residues long. Here the CDR3 DNA reads TGTGCCAGCAGCTATATTGAGCAGTTCTTC. It translates to CASSYIEQFF.